Below, 15 T cell receptor beta chains from the same sample are listed, as sequenced in a study of blood T cells in healthy people across ages. Sample-barcoded 5' priming and a J-beta primer mix drove a second PCR of about 7 to 12 cycles. TCRdb re-analysed the 5' RACE reads in MiXCR, keeping a single row per CDR3 protein. The sample includes almost 800,000 distinct CDR3 sequences, roughly 64% of them seen just once. The sequenced sample consisted of blood. Receptors originate from a man aged 25-45 years in good health.

The chain carries TRBV7-9 and TRBJ2-4, with 8 bases matching TRBD2. Germline CDR1 is SEHNR and CDR2 is FQNEAQ (reference sequence). The trim removed 3 bases at V and 8 bases at J, leaving 6 bases unmatched. There are 14 residues in the CDR3. The CDR3 here is CASSLSGGGDIQYF. CDR3 in DNA: TGTGCCAGCAGCTTGAGCGGGGGAGGGGACATTCAGTACTTC. The full variable domain, in which reference TRBV7-9 and TRBJ2-4 provide the parts outside the CDR3, is DTGVSQNPRHKITKRGQNVTFRCDPISEHNRLYWYRQTLGQGPEFLTYFQNEAQLEKSRLLSDRFSAERPKGSFSTLEIQRTEQGDSAMYLCASSLSGGGDIQYFGAGTRLSVL.

The V gene is TRBV20-1, the J gene TRBJ2-2; D may be TRBD1 or TRBD2 (6 bases each). The CDR3 has 17 residues. The V and J ends lost 1 base and 4 bases respectively, with 19 bases between them. In germline, CDR1 is DFQATT, CDR2 SNEGSKA (reference sequence). The CDR3 nucleotides are TGCAGTGCTAGAGTGGGGGGCACTCGGGGTTTCACCGGGGAGCTGTTTTTT. Translating it yields CSARVGGTRGFTGELFF.

This clonotype was observed at least ten times. The chain is built from TRBV20-1 and TRBJ2-1, with 12 bases lining up with TRBD2. The junction had 14 bases not matched to a gene; V was cut back by 1 base and J by 7 bases. Per germline, CDR1 DFQATT and CDR2 SNEGSKA (reference sequence). This CDR3 region has 18 residues. DNA for the CDR3: TGCAGTGCTAGAGGGTCACTAGCGGGGGGCCTAATGCCAAATGAGCAGTTCTTC. The encoded protein is CSARGSLAGGLMPNEQFF.

This chain links TRBV10-3 with TRBJ2-1; the match to TRBD2 covers 13 bases. The CDR3 runs 15 residues. Germline V gene lookup returns CDR1 ENHRY and CDR2 SYGVKD. V lost 7 bases, J lost 5 bases, and 5 bases stayed unmatched. CDR3 coding DNA: TGTGCCATCACCGGGACTAGCGGGATCCACAATGAGCAGTTCTTC. Protein: CAITGTSGIHNEQFF.

Remarks on this clonotype: Relative to the germline gene, one junction end is altered; a read error may explain this. J is TRBJ2-7 and V is TRBV20-1; TRBD1 matches at 10 bases. Per germline, CDR1 DFQATT and CDR2 SNEGSKA (reference sequence). The CDR3 has 14 amino acids. CDR3 amino acids: CSARGGTGAYEQNF. In nucleotides, the CDR3 is TGCAGTGCAAGAGGGGGGACAGGGGCCTACGAGCAGAACTTC.

This clonotype appeared a single time. The V and J genes are TRBV5-1 and TRBJ2-1; TRBD2 matches at 12 bases. J gave up 6 bases and V 0 bases, and 4 bases lay outside the gene matches. There are 16 residues in the CDR3. Germline CDR1 and CDR2: SGHRS and YFSETQ. CDR3 DNA sequence: TGCGCCAGCAGCTTGGCTCTAGCGGGGGGGCCCAATGAGCAGTTCTTC. It is translated as CASSLALAGGPNEQFF.

Only a few counts were recorded for this clonotype. The rearrangement joins TRBV29-1 to TRBJ2-7; TRBD2 is a possible D gene (5 bases). The CDR3 has 10 residues. Germline CDR1 reads SQVTM; CDR2 reads ANQGSEA. Trimming pared 7 bases from V and 6 bases from J, leaving 10 bases between. CDR3 amino acids: CSAWETEQYF. The CDR3 DNA is TGCAGCGCGTGGGAGACCGAGCAGTACTTC.

As concerns this clonotype: The junction differs from germline at one of its ends, possibly a read error. The gene calls are TRBV4-2 and TRBJ2-6; perhaps TRBD1 as D (5 bases). Germline-derived CDR1 and CDR2 are LGHNA and YNFKEQ. This CDR3 has 16 amino acids. CDR3: CASSQERGPGANVLAF. Written as DNA, the CDR3 is TGTGCCAGCAGCCAAGAGAGAGGCCCTGGGGCCAACGTCCTGGCTTTC.

The chain couples TRBV6-5 to TRBJ2-7; D is unresolved. This CDR3 contains 13 residues. Deletions cut 0 bases from V and 7 bases from J, with 10 bases between. The germline V gene has CDR1 MNHEY and CDR2 SVGAGI. The CDR3 protein is CASSYSRKAEQYF. CDR3 DNA: TGTGCCAGCAGTTACTCGCGTAAGGCGGAGCAGTACTTC.

The CDR3 region is CASGHPRDYEQYF. CDR3 nucleotide sequence: TGTGCCAGCGGGCACCCACGGGACTACGAGCAGTACTTC. V usage is TRBV27 and J usage is TRBJ2-5, with D tentatively TRBD2 (5 bases). The J call may be in error: the DNA end matches TRBJ2-7 better. There are 13 residues in the CDR3. Looked up from germline, CDR1 is MNHEY and CDR2 is SMNVEV (reference sequence).

The sample holds a few counts of this clonotype. The rearrangement uses TRBV12-3 or TRBV12-4 and TRBJ1-2, with TRBD1 as a possible D gene (5 bases). V lost 3 bases and J lost 8, with 7 bases in between. The CDR3 spans 11 residues. Here the CDR3 reads CASSLRGGYTF. The CDR3 DNA reads TGTGCCAGCAGTTTGCGGGGCGGCTACACCTTC.

V is TRBV20-1 and J is TRBJ2-7, with 12 nucleotides matching TRBD2. The DNA end lines up better with TRBJ2-1; the J call may be wrong. Germline CDR1 and CDR2: DFQATT and SNEGSKA (reference sequence). The CDR3 extends over 13 amino acids. CDR3 bases: TGCAGTGCTACTAGCGGGAGGGCGGGTGAGCAGTTCTTC. This encodes CSATSGRAGEQFF.

The rearrangement links TRBV10-3 to TRBJ2-7; 9 bases are shared with TRBD1. The CDR3 extends over 12 amino acids. The trim removed 6 bases at V and 5 bases at J, leaving 2 bases unmatched. Germline V gene data show CDR1 as ENHRY and CDR2 as SYGVKD. DNA for the CDR3: TGTGCCATCAGGGGGGACAGGGACGAGCAGTACTTC. This sequence encodes CAIRGDRDEQYF.

This sequence joins TRBV6-5 and TRBJ2-7, with D possibly being TRBD1 (6 bases). Trimming left V 8 bases short and J 3 bases short, with 20 bases between. This CDR3 has 15 amino acids. Germline V CDR1 and CDR2: MNHEY, SVGAGI. The CDR3: CASRTSTGNSYEQYF. CDR3 nucleotides: TGTGCCAGCCGAACCTCAACAGGGAATAGCTACGAGCAGTACTTC.

This chain connects TRBV6-1 to TRBJ1-5; D gene unclear. The germline gives CDR1 MNHNS, CDR2 SASEGT. The CDR3 sequence is 13 residues long. V dropped 1 base and J dropped 4 bases, with 5 bases sitting between them. The CDR3: CASSEERNQPQHF. The CDR3, as DNA: TGTGCCAGCAGTGAAGAACGTAATCAGCCCCAGCATTTT.